Detailed here is one T cell receptor beta chain. Its cognate antigen is unknown. The study ran its PCR with 60 Vbeta and 13 Jbeta primers. Clones were sequenced by immunoSEQ multiplex PCR, and TCRdb holds only the in-frame ones, with some missing. The sample lists 150,000 to 200,000 clones; roughly 85% were seen once. Germline V gene sequence: CDR1 KGHSH, CDR2 LQKENI. J gave up 8 bases and V 3 bases, and 8 bases lay outside the gene matches. CDR3 length: 15 amino acids. Though probably carrying unrecorded immune exposures, donors were nominally healthy at sampling. This sample was included in a study of cytomegalovirus exposure and HLA in healthy donors. Overall study results and limits: In terms of immune exposure information, only CMV serostatus was available. Earlier analysis looked at TCR beta V segments, and most were productive about 87% or about 30% of the time. Per a later analysis, about 15,000 TCR beta sequences showed association with HLA alleles at 0.05 false discovery rate.

This TCR derives from a woman aged 25 to 45 in good health and CMV-seropositive. The chain has TRBV18 and TRBJ2-1; 9 bases line up with TRBD1. Input material: PBMCs. Here the CDR3 reads CASSPLRDRAHEQFF. As DNA, the CDR3 is TGTGCCAGCTCACCCCTCCGGGACAGGGCACATGAGCAGTTCTTC.